One and the same sample provided the 15 T cell receptor beta chains below, sequenced in a study of vaccination effects on CD4 cells after COVID-19. Ahead of sequencing, the ViraFEST assay grew antigen-specific CD4+ T cells using viral peptide pools. At the end of nine to ten days of culture, CD4+ T cells were isolated. Two-dose vaccination with either BNT162b2 or mRNA-1273 was given to the participants. TCRdb's copy holds only in-frame clones and misses some; the assay was immunoSEQ multiplex PCR. The sample contains 80,000 to 95,000 clones, 77% of which appear only once. These TCRs' antigens remain unknown. Sequencing used CD4+ T cells from PBMCs cultured with HCoV-OC43 spike peptides, obtained after COVID-19 vaccination. As for subset: HCoV-OC43 spike overlapping peptide pool stimulation. Receptor source: a human donor who received a COVID-19 vaccine.

CDR3: CASNRGGNTEAFF. CDR3 coding DNA: TGTGCCAGCAACAGGGGGGGGAACACTGAAGCTTTCTTT. J is TRBJ1-1 and V is TRBV3-1 (or the pseudogene TRBV3-2), with 8 bases aligning to TRBD1. CDR3 length: 13 residues. CDR1 LGHDT and CDR2 YNNKEL come from the germline V gene (reference sequence). J gave up 1 base and V 7 bases, and 2 bases lay outside the gene matches.

The chain has TRBV30 and TRBJ2-3, with 9 nucleotides matching TRBD2. J was trimmed by 2 bases and V by 3 bases; bases with no gene match: 6. Germline CDR1 reads GTSNPN; CDR2 reads SVGIG (reference sequence). The CDR3 is 15 amino acids. This CDR3 reads CAWSRSGGLTDTQYF. The CDR3 region has the DNA TGTGCCTGGAGCCGTAGCGGGGGACTCACAGATACGCAGTATTTT.

J is TRBJ2-3 and V is TRBV6-2 or TRBV6-3; 12 bases line up with TRBD1. The CDR3 totals 16 residues. Germline assignment: CDR1 MNHEY and CDR2 SVGEGT. With 5 bases clipped from V and 6 bases from J, the junction kept 9 bases outside the gene matches. CDR3 sequence reads: CASSDPGQGAPDTQYF. The CDR3 DNA is TGTGCCAGCAGTGACCCGGGACAGGGGGCGCCTGATACGCAGTATTTT.

For this clone: The sample has other DNA sequences that encode this CDR3 too. V gene TRBV12-3 or TRBV12-4 combines with J gene TRBJ1-2; D not certain. V was pared by 3 bases and J by 5 bases, with 4 bases between. The CDR3 has 11 amino acids. The CDR3 loop is CASSFGYGYTF. DNA for the CDR3: TGTGCCAGCAGTTTTGGTTATGGCTACACCTTC.

The V and J genes are TRBV7-9 and TRBJ1-1; 7 bases line up with TRBD1. The CDR3 is 13 residues long. Germline V gene lookup returns CDR1 SEHNR and CDR2 FQNEAQ (reference sequence). J was trimmed by 5 bases and V by 6 bases; bases with no gene match: 6. CDR3: CASSRQGSTEAFF. Here the CDR3 DNA reads TGTGCCAGCAGTCGACAGGGAAGTACTGAAGCTTTCTTT. The full variable domain, with the rest looked up from reference TRBV7-9 and TRBJ1-1, is DTGVSQNPRHKITKRGQNVTFRCDPISEHNRLYWYRQTLGQGPEFLTYFQNEAQLEKSRLLSDRFSAERPKGSFSTLEIQRTEQGDSAMYLCASSRQGSTEAFFGQGTRLTVV.

The genes are TRBV7-2 and TRBJ2-5; D not resolved. CDR1 and CDR2 (germline): SGHTA, FQGNSA. The CDR3 sequence is 14 residues long. V was trimmed by 1 base and J by 3 bases, leaving 9 bases between them. DNA of the CDR3: TGTGCCAGCAGCTTAGGTTTTAGGAAAGAGACCCAGTACTTC. Its protein product is CASSLGFRKETQYF.

The chain couples TRBV9 to TRBJ1-3; D is ambiguous. The V end lost 5 bases, the J end lost 0 bases, and 12 bases lay between the germline ends. Germline CDR1 and CDR2: SGDLS and YYNGEE. The CDR3 is 15 amino acids. As DNA, the CDR3 is TGTGCCAGCAGTGCTAACATGTACTCTGGAAACACCATATATTTT. Encoded protein: CASSANMYSGNTIYF.

The chain recombines TRBV19 with TRBJ1-1; the D gene is possibly TRBD1 (5 bases). Germline values: CDR1 LNHDA, CDR2 SQIVND (reference sequence). The ends were cut back, 4 bases at V and 2 bases at J, with 8 bases in the middle. There are 13 residues in the CDR3. The CDR3 DNA follows: TGTGCCAGTAGTACGGACACCAACACTGAAGCTTTCTTT. Translation: CASSTDTNTEAFF.

The chain has TRBV6-2 or TRBV6-3 and TRBJ2-2; 12 bases are shared with TRBD1. CDR3 size: 16 residues. The J segment lost 5 bases and the V segment lost 6 bases, leaving 7 bases of the junction unmatched. Germline lookup yields CDR1 MNHEY and CDR2 SVGEGT. This chain's CDR3 is CASSDRDRGQTGELFF. The CDR3 DNA reads as TGTGCCAGCAGCGATAGGGACAGGGGGCAGACCGGGGAGCTGTTTTTT.

The chain employs TRBV14 and TRBJ1-3; D is ambiguous. The V gene lost 1 base and the J gene lost 0 bases, with 7 bases spanning the gap. Germline V gene lookup returns CDR1 SGHDN and CDR2 FVKESK. The CDR3 sequence is 15 residues long. The CDR3 is CASSQVQYSGNTIYF. CDR3 nucleotides: TGTGCCAGCAGCCAAGTTCAGTACTCTGGAAACACCATATATTTT.

The CDR3 is CASSLEETPGPRGKRGNQPQHF. Here the CDR3 DNA reads TGCGCCAGCAGCTTGGAAGAGACCCCCGGGCCCAGGGGCAAGAGGGGCAATCAGCCCCAGCATTTT. The gene calls are TRBV5-1 and TRBJ1-5; D possibly corresponds to TRBD1 (6 bases). CDR3 size: 22 residues. Germline CDR1 reads SGHRS; CDR2 reads YFSETQ. Trimming removed 0 bases at V and 2 bases at J, with 30 bases between. The variable domain in full, completed from reference TRBV5-1 and TRBJ1-5, reads KAGVTQTPRYLIKTRGQQVTLSCSPISGHRSVSWYQQTPGQGLQFLFEYFSETQRNKGNFPGRFSGRQFSNSRSEMNVSTLELGDSALYLCASSLEETPGPRGKRGNQPQHFGDGTRLSIL.

This clone was found a few times. J is TRBJ1-5 and V is TRBV2, with 9 positions matching TRBD1. The CDR3 has 14 residues. V shed 4 bases, J shed 2 bases, and the junction held 0 bases outside the gene matches. Germline V gene data show CDR1 as SNHLY and CDR2 as FYNNEI. DNA for the CDR3: TGTGCCAGCAGTGGGACAGGGGGCAATCAGCCCCAGCATTTT. Protein sequence: CASSGTGGNQPQHF.

V usage is TRBV6-6 and J usage is TRBJ1-2; D is perhaps TRBD1 (5 bases). Germline-derived CDR1 and CDR2 are MNHNY and SVGAGI (reference sequence). The ends were cut back, 4 bases at V and 2 bases at J, with 17 bases in the middle. The length of the CDR3 is 16 residues. CDR3 bases: TGTGCCAGCAGTTCGCTCTCAGGGTTTTCGAACTATGGCTACACCTTC. It translates to CASSSLSGFSNYGYTF.

This clone showed up many times. V usage is TRBV30 and J usage is TRBJ2-6; 12 bases agree with TRBD1. The length of the CDR3 is 16 residues. The J segment lost 3 bases and the V segment lost 5 bases, leaving 5 bases of the junction unmatched. The germline V gene has CDR1 GTSNPN and CDR2 SVGIG (reference sequence). CDR3 sequence: CAWYRDRGLGANVLTF. Written as DNA, the CDR3 is TGTGCCTGGTACCGGGACAGGGGGCTTGGGGCCAACGTCCTGACTTTC.

The V gene is TRBV6-2 or TRBV6-3, the J gene TRBJ2-3, with D uncertain. The CDR3 has 13 amino acids. Germline lookup yields CDR1 MNHEY and CDR2 SVGEGT. V shed 3 bases and J shed 2 bases, with 6 bases lying between them. The CDR3 sequence is CASSYLNTDTQYF. The DNA for the CDR3 is TGTGCCAGCAGTTATCTTAACACAGATACGCAGTATTTT.